The rows below give T cell receptor beta chains drawn from one sample of a study of cytomegalovirus exposure and HLA in healthy donors. The table came from immunoSEQ multiplex PCR; TCRdb's copy has only in-frame clones and leaves some out. The repertoire holds 150,000 to 200,000 clones, about 80% seen once, with just over 2% in the top ten. Sequenced material: PBMCs. These receptors came from a woman in her twenties or thirties in good health and CMV-seropositive. CDR3s include the opening cysteine and the closing phenylalanine or tryptophan. D genes are given only for firm matches. For some rows the clone size is stated as once, few or many, or as a class when expanded; others skip it.

>TRBV5-1|15|NA|TRBJ1-4|NA
TGCGCCAGCAGCCCCCAGGACAGTCGGGGTGAAAAACTGTTTTTT
CASSPQDSRGEKLFF
>TRBV5-6|15|NA|TRBJ1-4|TRBD1
TGTGCCAGCAGCCCCCGACAGGGGGGACACGAAAAACTGTTTTTT
CASSPRQGGHEKLFF
>TRBV5-1|15|NA|TRBJ2-5|NA
TGCGCCAGCAGCTTGGCCGGGGGGCCCCGGGAGACCCAGTACTTC
CASSLAGGPRETQYF
>TRBV5-4|15|few|TRBJ2-2|NA
TGTGCCAGCAGCTTGGGGACTACCAACCCCGGGGAGCTGTTTTTT
CASSLGTTNPGELFF
>TRBV5-4|14|NA|TRBJ2-7|TRBD1
TGTGCCAGCAGCCGCCCGGGACAGAGCTACGAGCAGTACTTC
CASSRPGQSYEQYF
>TRBV9|17|NA|TRBJ2-2|TRBD2
TGTGCCAGCAGCGTAGCTAGCGGGGCGAGCGACACCGGGGAGCTGTTTTTT
CASSVASGASDTGELFF
>TRBV5-4|14|once|TRBJ1-2|NA
TGTGCCAGCAGCTTGTCTACAGATGATTATGGCTACACCTTC
CASSLSTDDYGYTF
>TRBV7-8|14|NA|TRBJ2-7|NA
TGTGCCAGCAGCTTATGGGGACTCCCATACGAGCAGTACTTC
CASSLWGLPYEQYF
>TRBV7-9|16|few|TRBJ1-6|NA
TGTGCCAGCAGCTTCGAACAGAGCTCCTATAATTCACCCCTCCACTTT
CASSFEQSSYNSPLHF
>TRBV7-2|14|NA|TRBJ2-7|TRBD1
TGTGCCAGCAGCGTTCGACAGGGGCCATACGAGCAGTACTTC
CASSVRQGPYEQYF
>TRBV30|15|NA|TRBJ1-1|TRBD1
TGTGCCTGGGCCTCCGAGACAGGGGAGAACACTGAAGCTTTCTTT
CAWASETGENTEAFF
>TRBV7-9|14|NA|TRBJ1-2|NA
TGTGCCAGCAGCCCCCCAGGGCCCCCCTATGGCTACACCTTC
CASSPPGPPYGYTF
>TRBV5-6|12|NA|TRBJ1-2|NA
TGTGCCAGCAACCTACAGGGTTGGGGCTACACCTTC
CASNLQGWGYTF
>TRBV5-1|15|once|TRBJ2-1|TRBD1
TGCGCCAGCAGCTCTACAGGGGGGATTGACAATGAGCAGTTCTTC
CASSSTGGIDNEQFF
>TRBV15|14|NA|TRBJ1-2|NA
TGTGCCACCAGCAGAGAAAACGCAGGGGCTGGCTACACCTTC
CATSRENAGAGYTF
>TRBV7-8|15|NA|TRBJ2-7|NA
TGTGCCAGCAGCGAGAGGACTTCACTTTCCTACGAGCAGTACTTC
CASSERTSLSYEQYF
>TRBV6-5|13|NA|TRBJ2-1|NA
TGTGCCAGCAGCTACAACAGATACAATGAGCAGTTCTTC
CASSYNRYNEQFF
>TRBV5-6|15|once|TRBJ1-5|TRBD1
TGTGCCAGCAGCCTCGACAGGGGCAGAAATCAGCCCCAGCATTTT
CASSLDRGRNQPQHF
>TRBV2|16|NA|TRBJ2-3|TRBD2
TGTGCCAGCGCGGGGGGACTATCCTTGGGGACAGATACGCAGTATTTT
CASAGGLSLGTDTQYF
>TRBV28|16|NA|TRBJ2-5|NA
TGTGCCAGCAGTTTGAGCCTAGCCCTCCTCCAAGAGACCCAGTACTTC
CASSLSLALLQETQYF
>TRBV7-2|15|NA|TRBJ2-2|NA
TGTGCCAGCAGCTGGAGGACGGGGAACACCGGGGAGCTGTTTTTT
CASSWRTGNTGELFF
>TRBV4-1|18|NA|TRBJ1-1|TRBD1
TGCGCCAGCAGCCAAGTAGGGGGGACAGGGGGCATAGGGGCTGAAGCTTTCTTT
CASSQVGGTGGIGAEAFF
>TRBV4-1|16|NA|TRBJ2-3|NA
TGCGCCAGCAGCCCCGGACAGACTGGGAGCACAGATACGCAGTATTTT
CASSPGQTGSTDTQYF
>TRBV5-6|14|NA|TRBJ2-7|NA
TGTGCCAGCAGCGTAACTAGGGTGGGCTACGAGCAGTACTTC
CASSVTRVGYEQYF
>TRBV4-3|15|once|TRBJ1-2|NA
TGCGCCAGCAGCCAAGCATGGGGCAGGGAATATGGCTACACCTTC
CASSQAWGREYGYTF
>TRBV7-9|14|NA|TRBJ2-7|NA
TGTGCCAGCAGCTTAGGTTTAGACTCCTACGAGCAGTACTTC
CASSLGLDSYEQYF
>TRBV19|16|NA|TRBJ2-2|TRBD1
TGTGCCAGCGATTGGACAGGGGGCGTTGGGCCCGGGGAGCTGTTTTTT
CASDWTGGVGPGELFF
>TRBV7-9|15|NA|TRBJ2-1|TRBD1
TGTGCCAGTGAGACCGGACAGGGGGCAAGGAATGAGCAGTTCTTC
CASETGQGARNEQFF
>TRBV5-1|12|NA|TRBJ2-7|NA
TGCGCCAGCAGCGCAGACAGCTACGAGCAGTACTTC
CASSADSYEQYF